The following is a T cell receptor (beta chain) sequence with its context. Its specificity is unknown. The data were produced by immunoSEQ multiplex PCR, yet TCRdb's version contains in-frame clones alone and is incomplete. The data contain 450,000 to 500,000 clones, around 73% of them singletons. V dropped 7 bases and J dropped 4; count of bases not matched to a gene: 9. The CDR3 consists of 15 residues. Per germline, CDR1 MDHEN and CDR2 SYDVKM. This entry comes from a study of shared clonotypes between healthy human individuals. Overall study findings and caveats: The researchers took only blood, and tissue repertoires probably look different.

The V gene is TRBV28, the J gene TRBJ1-5; 8 bases align to TRBD1. The sequencing input was PBMCs. This receptor was obtained from a woman aged 40 to 50 in good health. Some clones in this sample may be carry-over from other donors' samples. This CDR3 reads CASIHRGGRNQPQHF. The CDR3 coding sequence is TGTGCCAGCATCCACAGGGGGGGGCGAAATCAGCCCCAGCATTTT.